This T cell receptor beta chain was identified during a study of human T cells and chemical hapten exposure. In the study overall: TCR yields differed between samples (mainly from small differences in pooled library volume). Study results and caveats: High-frequency TCRs, those above 1 in 1000, stayed the same after DPC sensitization.

TCRdb itself ran the RACE reads through MiXCR, one entry per CDR3 protein. The sample carries about 360,000 distinct CDR3 sequences, around 7% recorded once. A word on this clonotype: Its antigen is unknown.

This sample's time point: patch test 1, 2 weeks after DPC sensitization. Treatment denoted: therapeutic diphenylcyclopropenone sensitization with weekly scalp DPC. The CDR3 contains 13 residues. V shed 7 bases, J shed 5 bases, and the junction held 5 bases outside the gene matches. Germline CDR1 is SGHNT and CDR2 is YYREEE (reference sequence). The specimen comprised whole blood, sampled in connection with sensitization to the hapten diphenylcyclopropenone (DPC). This TCR derives from a woman aged 18-29 years with alopecia areata. Some clones in this sample may be carry-over from other donors' samples. This rearrangement joins TRBV5-4 to TRBJ1-2; 10 bases fit TRBD1. CDR3: CASGQGDIYGYTF. The CDR3 DNA reads as TGTGCCAGCGGACAGGGGGATATTTATGGCTACACCTTC.